Listed below are T cell receptor beta chains from one sample, sequenced in a study of T cells after yellow fever vaccination. MiXCR, applied by TCRdb to the 5' RACE reads, yields one record per CDR3 protein. The sample lists 510,000 or so distinct CDR3 sequences, less than 20% occurring once. The sequenced sample was PBMCs, obtained 15 days after the yellow fever booster vaccination. The receptor set was obtained from a man younger than 45 who received the YFV17D yellow fever vaccine. Each CDR3 is given with its conserved first and last residue. Fields, in order: J gene, clone size, V gene, D gene, CDR3 protein, CDR3 DNA. A D gene is named only where the DNA matches it firmly. Expanded clones are given a class, and other clones once, few, many or no size at all.

>TRBJ1-5|-|TRBV24-1|-
CATSDASGDQPQHF
TGTGCCACCAGTGATGCGAGCGGGGATCAGCCCCAGCATTTT
>TRBJ2-7|-|TRBV7-2|-
CASSFGGGPDEQYF
TGTGCCAGCAGCTTCGGGGGAGGTCCCGACGAGCAGTACTTC
>TRBJ2-3|many|TRBV5-5|TRBD2
CASSSGLAGPSTDTQYF
TGTGCCAGCAGTTCCGGACTAGCGGGACCAAGCACAGATACGCAGTATTTT
>TRBJ2-1|-|TRBV6-2/TRBV6-3|-
CASSLSWSRGEQFF
TGTGCCAGCAGTCTCAGCTGGAGCAGGGGTGAGCAGTTCTTC
>TRBJ2-3|few|TRBV10-1|TRBD2
CASTPGGLAGGYTDTQYF
TGCGCCAGCACCCCGGGGGGACTAGCGGGAGGCTACACAGATACGCAGTATTTT
>TRBJ1-1|few|TRBV20-1|TRBD1
CSARDQGAWNTEAFF
TGCAGTGCTAGAGATCAGGGGGCTTGGAACACTGAAGCTTTCTTT
>TRBJ2-7|few|TRBV24-1|-
CATSDSRRDSYEQYF
TGTGCCACCAGTGATTCCCGCCGGGACTCCTACGAGCAGTACTTC
>TRBJ2-3|few|TRBV5-4|-
CASSEGPTSTDTQYF
TGTGCCAGCAGCGAGGGACCCACTAGCACAGATACGCAGTATTTT
>TRBJ2-1|-|TRBV10-1|-
CASSRSGVWGNEQFF
TGCGCCAGCAGTAGAAGCGGAGTTTGGGGCAATGAGCAGTTCTTC
>TRBJ2-6|few|TRBV5-1|-
CASSLENSGANVLTF
TGCGCCAGCAGCTTGGAAAACTCTGGGGCCAACGTCCTGACTTTC
>TRBJ2-3|-|TRBV7-9|-
CASSLEGLLTDTQYF
TGTGCCAGCAGCTTAGAGGGTCTTCTCACAGATACGCAGTATTTT
>TRBJ2-1|once|TRBV20-1|-
CGLLTERSYNEQFF
TGCGGATTATTAACGGAACGCTCCTACAATGAGCAGTTCTTC
>TRBJ2-2|few|TRBV20-1|TRBD2
CSARTSGTNTGELFF
TGCAGTGCCCGGACTAGCGGAACTAACACCGGGGAGCTGTTTTTT
>TRBJ2-1|few|TRBV5-4|TRBD2
CASSFRLADYNEQFF
TGTGCCAGCAGCTTTCGACTAGCGGACTACAATGAGCAGTTCTTC
>TRBJ2-3|-|TRBV7-2|TRBD2
CASSLGLAEFSTDTQYF
TGTGCCAGCAGCCTAGGGCTAGCGGAGTTTAGCACAGATACGCAGTATTTT
>TRBJ2-3|-|TRBV12-3/TRBV12-4|-
CASRVVGVSDTQYF
TGTGCCAGCAGGGTGGTCGGGGTTTCAGATACGCAGTATTTT
>TRBJ2-1|-|TRBV7-2|TRBD2
CASSLESSGARSQFF
TGTGCCAGCAGCTTAGAGAGTAGCGGGGCTCGGTCGCAGTTCTTC
>TRBJ2-1|few|TRBV11-3|-
CASSLNKYNEQFF
TGTGCCAGCAGCTTGAACAAATACAATGAGCAGTTCTTC
>TRBJ2-5|-|TRBV19|-
CASSRSNRIQETQYF
TGTGCCAGTAGTCGATCCAACAGGATTCAAGAGACCCAGTACTTC
>TRBJ2-1|many|TRBV7-2|TRBD2
CASSSTSGQYNEQFF
TGTGCCAGCAGCTCGACTAGCGGGCAGTACAATGAGCAGTTCTTC
>TRBJ2-7|few|TRBV12-3/TRBV12-4|TRBD1
CASSRDRAFSYEQYF
TGTGCCAGCAGCCGGGACAGGGCGTTCTCCTACGAGCAGTACTTC
>TRBJ2-7|few|TRBV5-5|TRBD2
CASRPGVAGAYEQYF
TGTGCCAGCAGACCCGGGGTAGCGGGCGCCTACGAGCAGTACTTC
>TRBJ2-5|few|TRBV6-5|-
CASSYSSTPWEPQYF
TGTGCCAGCAGTTACTCGAGTACACCCTGGGAGCCCCAGTACTTC
>TRBJ2-1|few|TRBV7-9|TRBD1
CASRDRDGYNEQFF
TGTGCCAGCCGGGACAGGGACGGGTACAATGAGCAGTTCTTC
>TRBJ2-3|few|TRBV28|-
CASIGDTQYF
TGTGCCAGCATCGGGGATACGCAGTATTTT
>TRBJ2-7|-|TRBV20-1|TRBD2
CSARDAASGYSYEQYF
TGCAGTGCTAGAGATGCAGCTAGCGGATACTCCTACGAGCAGTACTTC
>TRBJ2-1|few|TRBV7-2|TRBD2
CASSSLAGAGPYNEQFF
TGTGCCAGCAGTTCGTTAGCGGGAGCCGGTCCCTACAATGAGCAGTTCTTC
>TRBJ2-1|-|TRBV7-8|TRBD2
CASSFKPGLGVSNEQFF
TGTGCCAGCAGCTTTAAACCGGGACTAGGGGTCAGCAATGAGCAGTTCTTC
>TRBJ2-1|-|TRBV9|TRBD2
CASSVGLAGWGEQFF
TGTGCCAGCAGCGTAGGACTAGCGGGATGGGGGGAGCAGTTCTTC